This entry describes one T cell receptor beta chain. PCR was performed a second time for about 7 to 12 cycles using a sample-barcoded 5' primer and a J-beta primer mix. TCRdb redid the calling of the 5' RACE reads with MiXCR, one entry per CDR3 protein. The sample lists 1.5 million to 2 million distinct CDR3 sequences, roughly 52% occurring once. The data belong to a study of blood T cells in healthy people across ages. V lost 4 bases and J lost 8, with 22 bases in between. This CDR3 has 16 residues. The germline V gene has CDR1 ENHRY and CDR2 SYGVKD. The chain carries TRBV10-3 and TRBJ2-3, with D perhaps assigned TRBD1 or TRBD2 (7 bases each). The specimen was blood. The receptor comes from a middle-aged woman in good health. CDR3 bases: TGTGCCATCAGTGCCCCCGGCAGGGGGGGTTTGGCTACGCAGTATTTT. It specifies CAISAPGRGGLATQYF.